This TCR beta chain came from a study of T-cell reconstitution after alpha-beta-depleted transplantation in children. Study-wide results and caveats: Newly produced T cells mostly provided counts and TCRbeta diversity after one year, as hyperexpanded clones declined. Roughly two months post-transplant, alpha-beta T cells reportedly originated from several hundred graft clones that had expanded.

For TCRbeta, the library was prepared with unique molecular identifiers. In TCRdb, the PCR reads were re-called with MiXCR into one record per CDR3 protein. In the table there are over 150,000 distinct CDR3 sequences, approximately 7% of which are singletons. This clonotype was detected many times. Its antigen is unknown. V lost 5 bases, J lost 7 bases, and 21 bases lay in between. This CDR3 contains 16 residues. From germline, CDR1 is SGHTA and CDR2 FQGNSA. This material consisted of PBMCs, taken before TCRalphabeta/CD19-depleted stem cell transplant. The sequence was obtained from a boy aged 2 to 10 with acute lymphoblastic leukemia, due to receive a stem cell transplant. The chain has TRBV7-2 and TRBJ2-1, with D possibly matching TRBD2 (6 bases). The CDR3 loop is CASSPQTRRLKNEQFF. The CDR3 nucleotides are TGTGCCAGCAGCCCTCAGACTAGGCGTCTAAAGAATGAGCAGTTCTTC.